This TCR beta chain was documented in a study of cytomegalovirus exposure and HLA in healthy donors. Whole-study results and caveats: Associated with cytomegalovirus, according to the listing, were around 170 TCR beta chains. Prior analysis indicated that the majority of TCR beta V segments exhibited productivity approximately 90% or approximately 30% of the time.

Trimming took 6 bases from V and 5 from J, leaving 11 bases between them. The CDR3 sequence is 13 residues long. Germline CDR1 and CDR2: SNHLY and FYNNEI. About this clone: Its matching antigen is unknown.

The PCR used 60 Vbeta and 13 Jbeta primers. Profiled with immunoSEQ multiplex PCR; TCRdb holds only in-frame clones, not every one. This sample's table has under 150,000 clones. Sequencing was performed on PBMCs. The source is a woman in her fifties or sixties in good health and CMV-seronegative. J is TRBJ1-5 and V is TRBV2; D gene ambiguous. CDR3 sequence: CASRYTEDQPQHF. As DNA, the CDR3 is TGTGCCAGCAGGTACACCGAAGATCAGCCCCAGCATTTT.